A single sample is the source of the 2 T cell receptor beta chains below, sequenced in a study of long-term antiretroviral therapy in people with HIV. Samples were assayed with immunoSEQ v3.0 at survey level. Method: immunoSEQ multiplex PCR; TCRdb's copy keeps in-frame clones and lacks some. Found here are about 27,000 clones, approximately 81% of them singletons; the top ten hold approximately 9%. This sample comprised unsorted PBMCs, obtained 2.3 years after starting antiretroviral therapy. All receptors derive from a man aged 40-49 years with HIV.

The chain combines TRBV30 with TRBJ1-1, with TRBD1 as a possible D gene (6 bases). Deletions cut 4 bases from V and 0 bases from J, with 12 bases between. The CDR3 is made up of 14 amino acids. Germline CDR1 GTSNPN, CDR2 SVGIG (reference sequence). The CDR3 protein is CAWTLGALNTEAFF. In DNA, the CDR3 is TGTGCCTGGACCTTGGGGGCGTTGAACACTGAAGCTTTCTTT.

This sequence joins TRBV7-6 and TRBJ1-3; TRBD1 is a possible D gene (5 bases). The CDR3 sequence is 16 residues long. With 4 bases removed from V and 2 bases from J, the gap between germline ends came to 15 bases. Germline-derived CDR1 and CDR2 are SGHVS and FNYEAQ. The CDR3 DNA sequence: TGTGCCAGCAGCTCCCCGGGACGAAACACTGGAAACACCATATATTTT. Protein product: CASSSPGRNTGNTIYF.